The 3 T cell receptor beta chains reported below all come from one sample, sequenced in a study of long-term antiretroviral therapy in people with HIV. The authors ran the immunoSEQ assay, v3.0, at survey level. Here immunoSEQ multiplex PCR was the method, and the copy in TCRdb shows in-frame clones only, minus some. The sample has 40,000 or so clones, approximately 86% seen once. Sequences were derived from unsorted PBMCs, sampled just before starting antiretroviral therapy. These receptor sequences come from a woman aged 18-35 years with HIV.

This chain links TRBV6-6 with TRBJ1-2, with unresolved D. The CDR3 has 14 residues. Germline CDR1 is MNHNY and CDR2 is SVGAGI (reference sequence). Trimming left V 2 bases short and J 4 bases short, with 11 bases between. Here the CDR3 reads CASSYGRSAYGYTF. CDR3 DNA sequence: TGTGCCAGCAGTTACGGCAGAAGTGCCTATGGCTACACCTTC.

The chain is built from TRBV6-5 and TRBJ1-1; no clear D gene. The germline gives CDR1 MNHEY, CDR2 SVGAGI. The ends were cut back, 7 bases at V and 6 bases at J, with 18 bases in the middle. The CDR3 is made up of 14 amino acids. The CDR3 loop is CASINPPLAAEAFF. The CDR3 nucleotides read TGTGCCAGCATAAATCCCCCATTAGCCGCTGAAGCTTTCTTT.

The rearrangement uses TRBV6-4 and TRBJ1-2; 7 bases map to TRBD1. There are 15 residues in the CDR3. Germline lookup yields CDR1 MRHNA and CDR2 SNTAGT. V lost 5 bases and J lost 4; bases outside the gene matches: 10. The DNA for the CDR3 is TGTGCCAGCAGTCGCGAGGGGACAGCGGTCTATGGCTACACCTTC. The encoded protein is CASSREGTAVYGYTF.